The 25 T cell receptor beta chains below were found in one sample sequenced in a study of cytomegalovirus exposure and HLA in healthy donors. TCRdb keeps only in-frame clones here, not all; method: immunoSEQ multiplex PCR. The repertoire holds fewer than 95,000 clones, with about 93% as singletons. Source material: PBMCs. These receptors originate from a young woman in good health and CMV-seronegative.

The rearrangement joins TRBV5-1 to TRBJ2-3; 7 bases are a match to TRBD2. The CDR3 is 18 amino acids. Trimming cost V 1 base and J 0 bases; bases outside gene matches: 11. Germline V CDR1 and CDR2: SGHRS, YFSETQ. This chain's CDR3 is CASSLKRQRGPSTDTQYF. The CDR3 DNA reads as TGCGCCAGCAGCTTGAAGCGCCAGCGGGGACCCAGCACAGATACGCAGTATTTT.

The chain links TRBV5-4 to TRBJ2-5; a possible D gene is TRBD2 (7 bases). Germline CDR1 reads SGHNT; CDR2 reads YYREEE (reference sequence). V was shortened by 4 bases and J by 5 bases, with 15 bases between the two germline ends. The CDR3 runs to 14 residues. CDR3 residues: CASSRWGGQETQYF. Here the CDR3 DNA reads TGTGCCAGCAGCAGATGGGGGGGCCAGGAGACCCAGTACTTC.

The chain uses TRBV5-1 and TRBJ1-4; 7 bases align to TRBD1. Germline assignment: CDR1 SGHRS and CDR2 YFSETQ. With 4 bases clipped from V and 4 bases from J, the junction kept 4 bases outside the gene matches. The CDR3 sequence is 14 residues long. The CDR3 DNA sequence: TGCGCCAGCAGCGCGACAGGGTTTAATGAAAAACTGTTTTTT. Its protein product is CASSATGFNEKLFF.

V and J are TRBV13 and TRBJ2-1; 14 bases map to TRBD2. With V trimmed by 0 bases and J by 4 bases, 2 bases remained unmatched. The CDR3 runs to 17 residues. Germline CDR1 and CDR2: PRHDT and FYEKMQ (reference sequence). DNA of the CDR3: TGTGCCAGCAGCTTAGGGGGGACTAGCGGGGGTTACAATGAGCAGTTCTTC. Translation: CASSLGGTSGGYNEQFF.

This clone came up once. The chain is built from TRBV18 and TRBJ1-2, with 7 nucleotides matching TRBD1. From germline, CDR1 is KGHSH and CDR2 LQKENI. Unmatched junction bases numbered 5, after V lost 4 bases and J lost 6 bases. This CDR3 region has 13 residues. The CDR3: CASSLRDRDGYTF. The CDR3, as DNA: TGTGCCAGCTCACTCCGGGACAGAGATGGCTACACCTTC.

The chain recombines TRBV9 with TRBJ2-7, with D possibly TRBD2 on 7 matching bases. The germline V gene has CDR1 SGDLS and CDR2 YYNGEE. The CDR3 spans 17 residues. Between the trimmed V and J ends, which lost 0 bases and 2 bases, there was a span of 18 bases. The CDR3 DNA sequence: TGTGCCAGCAGCGTAGGCCCGGGGGGCCCAAGGCCCTACGAGCAGTACTTC. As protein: CASSVGPGGPRPYEQYF.

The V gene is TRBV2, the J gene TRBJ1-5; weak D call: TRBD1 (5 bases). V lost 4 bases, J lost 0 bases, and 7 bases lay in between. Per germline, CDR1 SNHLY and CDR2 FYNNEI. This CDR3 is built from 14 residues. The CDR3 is CASSGQYSNQPQHF. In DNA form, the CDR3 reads TGTGCCAGCAGTGGACAGTATAGCAATCAGCCCCAGCATTTT.

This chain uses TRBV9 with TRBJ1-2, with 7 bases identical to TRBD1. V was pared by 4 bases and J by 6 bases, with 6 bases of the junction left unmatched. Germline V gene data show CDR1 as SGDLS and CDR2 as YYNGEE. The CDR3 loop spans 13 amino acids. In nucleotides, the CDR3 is TGTGCCAGCAGCTCCAACGACAGGGATGGCTACACCTTC. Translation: CASSSNDRDGYTF. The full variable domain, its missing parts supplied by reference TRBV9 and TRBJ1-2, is DSGVTQTPKHLITATGQRVTLRCSPRSGDLSVYWYQQSLDQGLQFLIQYYNGEERAKGNILERFSAQQFPDLHSELNLSSLELGDSALYFCASSSNDRDGYTFGSGTRLTVV.

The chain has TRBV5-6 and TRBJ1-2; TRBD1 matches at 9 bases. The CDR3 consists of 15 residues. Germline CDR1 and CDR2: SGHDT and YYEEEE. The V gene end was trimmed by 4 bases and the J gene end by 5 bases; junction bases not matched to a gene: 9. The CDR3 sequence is CASSQQGAGGYGYTF. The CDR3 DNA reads TGTGCCAGCAGCCAACAGGGGGCGGGGGGTTATGGCTACACCTTC.

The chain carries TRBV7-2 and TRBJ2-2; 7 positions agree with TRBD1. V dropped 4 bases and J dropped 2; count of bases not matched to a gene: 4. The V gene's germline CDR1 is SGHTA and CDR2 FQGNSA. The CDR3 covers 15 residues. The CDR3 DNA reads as TGTGCCAGCAGCTCGACAGGGCTAAACACCGGGGAGCTGTTTTTT. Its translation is CASSSTGLNTGELFF.

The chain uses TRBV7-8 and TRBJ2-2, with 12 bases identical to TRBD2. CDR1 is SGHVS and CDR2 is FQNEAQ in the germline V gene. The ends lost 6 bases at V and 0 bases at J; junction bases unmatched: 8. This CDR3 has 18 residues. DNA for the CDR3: TGTGCCAGCAGTCGACTAGCGGGGGACCTAGCGAACACCGGGGAGCTGTTTTTT. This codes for CASSRLAGDLANTGELFF. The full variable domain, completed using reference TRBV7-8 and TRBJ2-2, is GAGVSQSPRYKVAKRGQDVALRCDPISGHVSLFWYQQALGQGPEFLTYFQNEAQLDKSGLPSDRFFAERPEGSVSTLKIQRTQQEDSAVYLCASSRLAGDLANTGELFFGEGSRLTVL.

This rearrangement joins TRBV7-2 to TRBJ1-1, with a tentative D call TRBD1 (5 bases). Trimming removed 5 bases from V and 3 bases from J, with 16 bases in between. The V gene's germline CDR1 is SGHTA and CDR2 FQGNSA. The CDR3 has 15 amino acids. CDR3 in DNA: TGTGCCAGCAGCGGAAGGCAGGGTGGGTACACTGAAGCTTTCTTT. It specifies CASSGRQGGYTEAFF. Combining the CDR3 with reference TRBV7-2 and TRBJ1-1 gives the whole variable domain GAGVSQSPSNKVTEKGKDVELRCDPISGHTALYWYRQSLGQGLEFLIYFQGNSAPDKSGLPSDRFSAERTGGSVSTLTIQRTQQEDSAVYLCASSGRQGGYTEAFFGQGTRLTVV.

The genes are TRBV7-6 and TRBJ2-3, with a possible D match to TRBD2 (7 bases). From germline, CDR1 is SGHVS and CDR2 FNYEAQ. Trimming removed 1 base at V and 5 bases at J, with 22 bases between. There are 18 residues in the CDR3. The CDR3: CASSLESRGGQARDTQYF. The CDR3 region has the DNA TGTGCCAGCAGCTTAGAGTCAAGGGGGGGGCAGGCGAGAGATACGCAGTATTTT.

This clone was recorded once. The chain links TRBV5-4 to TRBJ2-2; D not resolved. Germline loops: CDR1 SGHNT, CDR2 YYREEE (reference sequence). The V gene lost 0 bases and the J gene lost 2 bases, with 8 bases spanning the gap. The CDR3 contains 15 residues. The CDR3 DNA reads TGTGCCAGCAGCTTGGGGCAGGTAAACACCGGGGAGCTGTTTTTT. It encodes CASSLGQVNTGELFF.

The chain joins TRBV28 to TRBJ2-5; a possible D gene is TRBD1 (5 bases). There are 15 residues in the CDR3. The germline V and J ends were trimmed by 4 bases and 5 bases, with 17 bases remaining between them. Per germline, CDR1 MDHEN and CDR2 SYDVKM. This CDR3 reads CASSSETVPPETQYF. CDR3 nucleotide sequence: TGTGCCAGCAGTTCAGAGACAGTGCCTCCGGAGACCCAGTACTTC.

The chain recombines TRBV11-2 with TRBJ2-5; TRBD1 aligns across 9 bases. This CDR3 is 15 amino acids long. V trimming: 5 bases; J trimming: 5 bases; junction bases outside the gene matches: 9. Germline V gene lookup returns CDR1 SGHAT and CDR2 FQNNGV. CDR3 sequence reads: CASSHRDRARETQYF. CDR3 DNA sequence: TGTGCCAGCAGCCACCGGGACAGGGCACGGGAGACCCAGTACTTC.

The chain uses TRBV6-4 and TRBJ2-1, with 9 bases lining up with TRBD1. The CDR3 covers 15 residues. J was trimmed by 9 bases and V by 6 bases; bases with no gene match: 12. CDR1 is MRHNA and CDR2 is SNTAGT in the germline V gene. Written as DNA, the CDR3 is TGTGCCAGCAGGAGCGATGGACAGGGGTTGAGTGAGCAGTTCTTC. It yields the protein CASRSDGQGLSEQFF.

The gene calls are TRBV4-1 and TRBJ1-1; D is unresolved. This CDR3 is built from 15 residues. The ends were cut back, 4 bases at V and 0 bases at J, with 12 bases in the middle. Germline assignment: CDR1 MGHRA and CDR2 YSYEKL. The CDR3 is CASSLLAGLNTEAFF. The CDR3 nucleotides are TGCGCCAGCAGCCTCCTAGCAGGTTTGAACACTGAAGCTTTCTTT.

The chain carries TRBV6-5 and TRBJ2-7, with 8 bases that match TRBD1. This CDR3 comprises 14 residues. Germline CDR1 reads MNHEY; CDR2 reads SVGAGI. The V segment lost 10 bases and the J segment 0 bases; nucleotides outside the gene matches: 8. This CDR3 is CATKGTGFSYEQYF. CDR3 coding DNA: TGTGCCACCAAGGGGACAGGTTTCTCCTACGAGCAGTACTTC.

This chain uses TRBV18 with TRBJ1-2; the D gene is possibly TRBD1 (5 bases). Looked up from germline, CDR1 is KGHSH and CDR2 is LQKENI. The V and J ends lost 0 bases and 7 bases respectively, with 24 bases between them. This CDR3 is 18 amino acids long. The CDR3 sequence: CASSPPGTTWGADGGYTF. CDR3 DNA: TGTGCCAGCTCACCACCGGGCACCACGTGGGGCGCAGATGGTGGCTACACCTTC.

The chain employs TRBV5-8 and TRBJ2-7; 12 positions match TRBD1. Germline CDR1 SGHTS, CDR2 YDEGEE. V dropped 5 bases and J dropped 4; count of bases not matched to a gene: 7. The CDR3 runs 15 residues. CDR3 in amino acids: CASSERDRGRYEQYF. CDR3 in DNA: TGTGCCAGCAGTGAAAGGGACAGGGGGCGATACGAGCAGTACTTC.

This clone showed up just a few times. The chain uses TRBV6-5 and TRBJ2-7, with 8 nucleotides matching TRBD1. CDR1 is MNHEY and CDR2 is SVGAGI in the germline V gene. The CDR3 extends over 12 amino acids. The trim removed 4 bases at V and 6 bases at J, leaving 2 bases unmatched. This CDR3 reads CASSSDRGEQYF. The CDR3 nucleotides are TGTGCCAGCAGTTCAGACAGGGGCGAGCAGTACTTC.

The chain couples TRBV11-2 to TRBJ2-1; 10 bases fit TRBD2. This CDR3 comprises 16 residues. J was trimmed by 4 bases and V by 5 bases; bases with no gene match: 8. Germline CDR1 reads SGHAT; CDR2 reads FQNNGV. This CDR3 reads CASSALAGASYNEQFF. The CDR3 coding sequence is TGTGCCAGCAGCGCCCTAGCGGGGGCATCGTACAATGAGCAGTTCTTC.

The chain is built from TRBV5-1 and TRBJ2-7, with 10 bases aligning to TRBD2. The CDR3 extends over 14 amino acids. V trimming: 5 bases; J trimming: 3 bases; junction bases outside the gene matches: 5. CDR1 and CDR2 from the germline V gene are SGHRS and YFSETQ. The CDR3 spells CASSPSGGGYEQYF. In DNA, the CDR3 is TGCGCCAGCAGTCCTAGCGGGGGTGGCTACGAGCAGTACTTC.

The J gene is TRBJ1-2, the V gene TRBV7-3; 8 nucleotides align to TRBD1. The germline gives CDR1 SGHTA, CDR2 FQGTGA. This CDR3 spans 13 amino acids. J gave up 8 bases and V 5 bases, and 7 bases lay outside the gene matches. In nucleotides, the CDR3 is TGTGCCAGCAGCCAAGACAGGGGACGGGGCTACACCTTC. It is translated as CASSQDRGRGYTF.